This T cell receptor (beta chain) was observed in a study of blood T cells in healthy people across ages. Study-wide points: It was the long-lived donors that had more naive CD4+ cells and higher diversity than aged donors.

Together with a sample-barcoded 5' primer, a J-beta primer mix was included in a second PCR lasting about 7 to 12 cycles. With 12 random nucleotides, a template-switch adaptor tagged each individual cDNA molecule. Per-sample output comprised a minimum of 2.5 million paired-end reads containing CDR3. MiXCR, run by TCRdb on the 5' RACE reads, gives a single entry per CDR3 protein. The table has about 680,000 distinct CDR3 sequences, approximately 50% seen once. On this clonotype itself: Its target is unknown.

Total RNA extracted from each sample amounted to at least 6 micrograms. This TCR came from a woman aged 55-69 years in good health. Specimen: blood.

The CDR3 bases are TGTGCCAGCAGCTGCACAGGGGGCTATGGCTACACCTTC. This gives the protein CASSCTGGYGYTF. The chain recombines TRBV7-9 with TRBJ1-2; 8 nucleotides align to TRBD1. J gave up 4 bases and V 4 bases, and 2 bases lay outside the gene matches. Germline CDR1 SEHNR, CDR2 FQNEAQ (reference sequence). The CDR3 extends over 13 amino acids.